The next 17 T cell receptor beta chains were all read from a single sample in a study of T cell changes during pregnancy in multiple sclerosis. Sequenced by immunoSEQ multiplex PCR; TCRdb stores in-frame clones only, minus some. The data contain roughly 80,000 clones, 92% of them seen just once; the ten biggest clones take up more than 1.4%. The sequencing used peripheral blood, collected before pregnancy. These receptors were collected from a female donor with multiple sclerosis, enrolled in a pregnancy study.

This clone was detected once. The chain recombines TRBV11-2 with TRBJ1-2, with TRBD1 matching 9 bases. The CDR3 runs to 15 residues. Germline V gene data show CDR1 as SGHAT and CDR2 as FQNNGV. With 5 bases clipped from V and 3 bases from J, the junction kept 7 bases outside the gene matches. CDR3 nucleotides: TGTGCCAGCAGCAATCACAGGGGGCGAGACTATGGCTACACCTTC. It encodes CASSNHRGRDYGYTF.

This rearrangement joins TRBV6-5 to TRBJ1-5; D is unresolved. V lost 2 bases and J lost 4, with 6 bases in between. This CDR3 has 13 amino acids. CDR1 is MNHEY and CDR2 is SVGAGI in the germline V gene. CDR3 sequence reads: CASSYEGNQPQHF. CDR3 coding DNA: TGTGCCAGCAGTTACGAGGGAAATCAGCCCCAGCATTTT.

The V call is TRBV5-6, the J call TRBJ1-3; D not resolved. CDR3 length equals 17 residues. Trimming cost V 3 bases and J 0 bases, with 16 bases left between them. Germline V gene sequence: CDR1 SGHDT, CDR2 YYEEEE. CDR3 in amino acids: CASSSRVALLSGNTIYF. The CDR3, as DNA: TGTGCCAGCAGCTCTCGGGTCGCACTCCTCTCTGGAAACACCATATATTTT.

The V call is TRBV6-4, the J call TRBJ2-3; 8 bases are a match to TRBD2. In germline, CDR1 is MRHNA, CDR2 SNTAGT. CDR3 length: 15 amino acids. The V segment lost 3 bases and the J segment 2 bases; nucleotides outside the gene matches: 4. In DNA, the CDR3 is TGTGCCAGCAGTGAATCAGCGGGGGACACAGATACGCAGTATTTT. Protein product: CASSESAGDTDTQYF.

The V gene is TRBV5-1, the J gene TRBJ2-1; 8 nucleotides line up with TRBD1. The ends lost 4 bases at V and 8 bases at J; junction bases unmatched: 8. Looked up from germline, CDR1 is SGHRS and CDR2 is YFSETQ. This CDR3 region has 14 residues. In DNA, the CDR3 is TGCGCCAGCAGCCAAGGACAGGGAAACGATGAGCAGTTCTTC. This encodes CASSQGQGNDEQFF.

V gene TRBV11-1 combines with J gene TRBJ2-3; a possible D gene is TRBD2 (6 bases). Germline values: CDR1 SGHAT, CDR2 FQDESV (reference sequence). The CDR3 covers 14 residues. Trimming took off 0 bases at V and 4 bases at J, with 8 bases between the two ends. CDR3 sequence reads: CASSLAPGADTQYF. Here the CDR3 DNA reads TGTGCCAGCAGCTTAGCTCCGGGGGCAGATACGCAGTATTTT.

The chain combines TRBV9 with TRBJ2-2; unclear D gene. V lost 3 bases to trimming and J lost 6 bases, with 9 bases between them. The CDR3 loop spans 13 amino acids. The germline gives CDR1 SGDLS, CDR2 YYNGEE. CDR3 in amino acids: CASSEQPPGELFF. CDR3 coding DNA: TGTGCCAGCAGCGAACAGCCTCCCGGGGAGCTGTTTTTT.

The chain recombines TRBV7-2 with TRBJ1-2; D unclear. This CDR3 is built from 18 residues. Germline V CDR1 and CDR2: SGHTA, FQGNSA. Trimming took off 5 bases at V and 2 bases at J, with 24 bases between the two ends. CDR3 coding DNA: TGTGCCAGCAGCCCACATCCCTATGACAAGGCTTGGAACTATGGCTACACCTTC. It yields the protein CASSPHPYDKAWNYGYTF.

V is TRBV5-6 and J is TRBJ1-5, with 8 positions matching TRBD1. Germline-derived CDR1 and CDR2 are SGHDT and YYEEEE. V lost 4 bases to trimming and J lost 12 bases; unmatched junction nucleotides: 6. The CDR3 has 12 amino acids. In DNA form, the CDR3 reads TGTGCCAGCAGCCGGGAAACAGGGGGCCAGCATTTT. It codes for CASSRETGGQHF.

The chain couples TRBV19 to TRBJ2-3, with TRBD2 identical over 7 bases. The CDR3 is 16 residues long. V lost 5 bases and J lost 0; bases outside the gene matches: 8. CDR1 LNHDA and CDR2 SQIVND come from the germline V gene (reference sequence). Written as DNA, the CDR3 is TGTGCCAGTAGTGCGCCGGGCGGGGGTAGCACAGATACGCAGTATTTT. Translating it yields CASSAPGGGSTDTQYF.

V is TRBV6-1 and J is TRBJ1-1; the D gene is possibly TRBD1 (5 bases). V shed 1 base and J shed 5 bases, with 11 bases lying between them. The CDR3 totals 14 residues. Germline assignment: CDR1 MNHNS and CDR2 SASEGT. The CDR3 loop is CASSEGGEGTEAFF. The CDR3 region has the DNA TGTGCCAGCAGTGAAGGGGGGGAGGGGACTGAAGCTTTCTTT.

The chain links TRBV11-2 to TRBJ2-3; 8 bases map to TRBD2. Germline values: CDR1 SGHAT, CDR2 FQNNGV. Trimming cost V 1 base and J 1 base; bases outside gene matches: 4. This CDR3 spans 16 amino acids. Written as DNA, the CDR3 is TGTGCCAGCAGCTTAGGTCCACTAGCGGGCACAGATACGCAGTATTTT. It specifies CASSLGPLAGTDTQYF. Full variable domain (rest looked up from reference TRBV11-2 and TRBJ2-3): EAGVAQSPRYKIIEKRQSVAFWCNPISGHATLYWYQQILGQGPKLLIQFQNNGVVDDSQLPKDRFSAERLKGVDSTLKIQPAKLEDSAVYLCASSLGPLAGTDTQYFGPGTRLTVL.

The V gene is TRBV15, the J gene TRBJ1-1, with TRBD1 identical over 10 bases. Germline V gene data show CDR1 as LNHNV and CDR2 as YYDKDF (reference sequence). The CDR3 spans 13 residues. CDR3 in amino acids: CALGGTGDTEAFF. The CDR3 region has the DNA TGTGCGCTCGGGGGGACAGGGGACACTGAAGCTTTCTTT.

The chain recombines TRBV2 with TRBJ2-7; possible D gene TRBD1, 6 bases. There are 12 residues in the CDR3. The V end lost 8 bases, the J end lost 0 bases, and 8 bases lay between the germline ends. Germline V gene data show CDR1 as SNHLY and CDR2 as FYNNEI. The CDR3 DNA reads TGTGCCAGCGGGACACTCTCCTACGAGCAGTACTTC. Translated, it gives CASGTLSYEQYF.

The chain combines TRBV4-1 with TRBJ1-2; 7 bases are shared with TRBD1. The length of the CDR3 is 14 residues. Looked up from germline, CDR1 is MGHRA and CDR2 is YSYEKL. Trimming removed 6 bases from V and 2 bases from J; junction bases left unmatched: 6. The CDR3 nucleotides are TGCGCCAGCAGGAAGGGGGCGGAAAACTATGGCTACACCTTC. Its translation: CASRKGAENYGYTF.

The gene calls are TRBV5-1 and TRBJ1-2; 7 positions match TRBD1. The V and J ends lost 4 bases and 8 bases, in that order; junction bases with no gene match: 11. The CDR3 consists of 14 residues. Germline V gene data show CDR1 as SGHRS and CDR2 as YFSETQ. The CDR3 sequence: CASSAYRGRGGYTF. CDR3 nucleotide sequence: TGCGCCAGCAGCGCCTACAGGGGTCGAGGAGGCTACACCTTC.

The CDR3 nucleotides are TGTGCCAGCAGGGATAGCGGGAGCTCCTACAATGAGCAGTTCTTC. Translating it yields CASRDSGSSYNEQFF. The chain joins TRBV7-2 to TRBJ2-1, with 9 nucleotides matching TRBD2. CDR3 length equals 15 residues. Per the germline V gene, CDR1 is SGHTA and CDR2 is FQGNSA. The junction had 3 bases not matched to a gene; V was cut back by 6 bases and J by 0 bases. The variable domain in full, completed from reference TRBV7-2 and TRBJ2-1, reads GAGVSQSPSNKVTEKGKDVELRCDPISGHTALYWYRQSLGQGLEFLIYFQGNSAPDKSGLPSDRFSAERTGGSVSTLTIQRTQQEDSAVYLCASRDSGSSYNEQFFGPGTRLTVL.